This paragraph reports one T cell receptor beta chain. Its antigen remains unknown. Trimming took 0 bases from V and 7 from J; bases not matched to a gene: 7. This CDR3 has 15 residues. The germline gives CDR1 SQVTM, CDR2 ANQGSEA. The data belong to a study of T cell repertoires in cytomegalovirus infection. Study background: Indications came from public TCR beta signatures; they pointed to CMV infection and to a matching HLA type.

MiXCR, run by TCRdb on the reads, gives a single entry per CDR3 protein. The sample holds some 920,000 distinct CDR3 sequences; around a third are singletons and the top ten take over 11%. This rearrangement joins TRBV29-1 to TRBJ2-2; TRBD1 aligns across 8 bases. The receptor comes from a human donor in good health (CMV status not recorded). Some clones in this sample may be carry-over from other donors' samples. The sample in question was cultured CD8+ T cells from PBMCs, obtained from culture after CMV antigen stimulation. The CDR3 sequence is CSVEDGQGAGGELFF. For the CDR3, the DNA is TGCAGCGTTGAAGATGGCCAGGGGGCGGGCGGGGAGCTGTTTTTT.